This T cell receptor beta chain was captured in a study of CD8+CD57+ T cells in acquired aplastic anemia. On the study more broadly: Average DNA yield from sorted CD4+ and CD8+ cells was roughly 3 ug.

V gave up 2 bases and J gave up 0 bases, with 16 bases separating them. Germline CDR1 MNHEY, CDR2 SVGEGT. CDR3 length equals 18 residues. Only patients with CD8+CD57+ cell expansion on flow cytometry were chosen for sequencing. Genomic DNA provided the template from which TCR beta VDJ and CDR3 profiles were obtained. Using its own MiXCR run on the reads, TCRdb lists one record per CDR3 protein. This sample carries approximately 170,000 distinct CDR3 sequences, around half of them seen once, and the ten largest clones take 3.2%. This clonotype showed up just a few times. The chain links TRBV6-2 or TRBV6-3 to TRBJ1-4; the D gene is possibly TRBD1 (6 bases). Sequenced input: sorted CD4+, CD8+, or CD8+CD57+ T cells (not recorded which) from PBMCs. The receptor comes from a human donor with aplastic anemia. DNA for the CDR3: TGTGCCAGCAGTTACGGGCCCTCGGGGACACCAACTAATGAAAAACTGTTTTTT. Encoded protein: CASSYGPSGTPTNEKLFF.